This entry features one T cell receptor beta chain sequence. The table lists this clonotype with a few counts. No antigen is known for it. Nothing much larger sits one base from this clone, and base qualities are not available. This sample is drawn from a study of yellow fever vaccine responses in identical twins (dated by TCRdb to the late 2010s). In the study overall: Focusing on identical twins, the study followed the T cell clones that responded to the vaccine, and did so with precision. The full study reports these points: The authors reported that the T cell response to vaccination in identical twins appeared partly convergent and partly personalized.

There are 12 amino acids in the CDR3, from cysteine to phenylalanine inclusive. Just the 36-base CDR3 DNA is kept, in frame starting at base 1. The germline V gene provides CDR1 SNHLY and CDR2 FYNNEI. V and J are truncated by 4 bases and 4 bases respectively, leaving an intervening sequence of 7 bases. Preparation of the library involved RT-PCR. Sequencer: Illumina HiSeq 2500. TCRdb applied fastp at Q25 and MiXCR to the public reads, then kept only in-frame beta chains. When rows share a CDR3 protein, they turn into one entry using the most common DNA and genes. In this sample the table shows about 2,500 distinct CDR3 sequences, about 84% of which occur a single time. The top ten clones comprise 2.5% to 3% of the sample.

This receptor was obtained from a woman between 18 and 29 years old who received the yellow fever vaccine. Donor details come from another sample of the same person, matched by shared clones. This specimen consisted of T cells from blood (PBMCs), unsorted or a sorted subset (not recorded which), obtained before or after yellow fever vaccination (not recorded which). The rearranged segments are TRBV2 and TRBJ1-2, with the D gene not confidently named. The encoded CDR3 is CASSASGYGYTF. Here is the DNA: TGTGCCAGCAGTGCGTCGGGCTATGGCTACACCTTC.